One sample yielded the 2 T cell receptor beta chains listed below, sequenced in a study of tumor-infiltrating lymphocytes in primary liver carcinoma. The study extracted blood RNA from unsorted whole blood and also extracted germline DNA. With a constant-region primer, TCR beta cDNA was made from approximately 500 ng of total RNA. Sequencing libraries for TCR beta derived from three nested multiplex PCR rounds that used slightly modified ARM-PCR. The first two PCR rounds, roughly 10 cycles each, used TRBV1-TRBV30 forward primers and a C-beta reverse primer. TCRdb re-called the multiplex PCR reads through MiXCR, storing one row per CDR3 protein. The sample consists of over 250,000 distinct CDR3 sequences, 58% of them appearing once. Sequencing input: peripheral blood. These receptors were taken from a woman under 40 with primary liver carcinoma and hepatitis B virus infection.

On this clonotype itself: Possible read error: a much larger clone is one base away. The gene calls are TRBV6-5 and TRBJ2-7; D gene ambiguous. The germline CDR1 and CDR2 sequences are MNHEY and SVGAGI. The V and J ends lost 4 bases and 5 bases respectively, with 21 bases between them. This CDR3 spans 16 amino acids. CDR3 in DNA: TGTGCCAGCAGTTCTACCCCCAGGCGGAACGCTCACGAGCAGTACTTC. The encoded protein is CASSSTPRRNAHEQYF.

This clonotype was found once. With a much larger clone just one base away, this may be a read error. The chain is built from TRBV12-3 or TRBV12-4 and TRBJ2-1; unclear D gene. The CDR3 runs 11 residues. The CDR3 loop reads CASSLSVEQLF. The CDR3 DNA is TGTGCCAGCAGTTTATCCGTTGAGCAGCTCTTC.